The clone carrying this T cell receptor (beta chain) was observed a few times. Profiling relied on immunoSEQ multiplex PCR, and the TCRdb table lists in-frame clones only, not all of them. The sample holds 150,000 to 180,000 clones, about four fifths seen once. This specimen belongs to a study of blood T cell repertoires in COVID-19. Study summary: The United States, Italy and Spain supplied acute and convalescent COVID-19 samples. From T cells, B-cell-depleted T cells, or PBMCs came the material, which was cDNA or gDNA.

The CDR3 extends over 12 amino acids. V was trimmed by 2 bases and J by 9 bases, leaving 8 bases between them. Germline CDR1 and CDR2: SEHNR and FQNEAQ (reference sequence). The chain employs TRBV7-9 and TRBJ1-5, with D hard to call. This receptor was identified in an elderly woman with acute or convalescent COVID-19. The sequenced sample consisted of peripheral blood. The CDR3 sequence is CASSLPPGPQHF. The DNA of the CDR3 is TGTGCCAGCAGCTTACCGCCAGGGCCCCAGCATTTT. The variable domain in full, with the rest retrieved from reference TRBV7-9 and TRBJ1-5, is DTGVSQNPRHKITKRGQNVTFRCDPISEHNRLYWYRQTLGQGPEFLTYFQNEAQLEKSRLLSDRFSAERPKGSFSTLEIQRTEQGDSAMYLCASSLPPGPQHFGDGTRLSIL.